Here is one TCR beta chain with its context. This sample is part of a study of blood T cells in healthy people across ages. Combining a sample-barcoded 5' primer with a J-beta primer mix, a second PCR ran for 7 to 11 cycles. TCRdb redid the calling of the 5' RACE reads with MiXCR, one entry per CDR3 protein. The sample includes about 930,000 distinct CDR3 sequences, almost 30% of them seen just once. The CDR3 contains 14 residues. Germline assignment: CDR1 MNHEY and CDR2 SVGAGI. V shed 2 bases and J shed 4 bases, with 11 bases lying between them. This sample also belongs to another study, concerning T cells of mothers and their children.

The sequencing input was blood. The TCR sequence derives from a woman aged 40 to 50 in good health. This chain joins TRBV6-5 and TRBJ1-2, with D possibly matching TRBD1 (6 bases). CDR3 sequence (DNA): TGTGCCAGCAGTTACGACAGGCTATGCTATGGCTACACCTTC. This encodes CASSYDRLCYGYTF.